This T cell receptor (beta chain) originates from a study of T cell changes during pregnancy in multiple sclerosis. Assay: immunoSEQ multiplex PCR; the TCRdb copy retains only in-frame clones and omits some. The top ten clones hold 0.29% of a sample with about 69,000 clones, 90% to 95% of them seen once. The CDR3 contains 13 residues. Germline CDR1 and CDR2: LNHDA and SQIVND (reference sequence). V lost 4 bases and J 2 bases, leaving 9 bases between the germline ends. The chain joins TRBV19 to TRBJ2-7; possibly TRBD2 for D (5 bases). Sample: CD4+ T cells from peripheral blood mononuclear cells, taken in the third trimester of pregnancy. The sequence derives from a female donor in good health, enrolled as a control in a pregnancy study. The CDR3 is CASSTRDAYEQYF. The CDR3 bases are TGTGCCAGTAGTACCCGGGATGCCTACGAGCAGTACTTC.